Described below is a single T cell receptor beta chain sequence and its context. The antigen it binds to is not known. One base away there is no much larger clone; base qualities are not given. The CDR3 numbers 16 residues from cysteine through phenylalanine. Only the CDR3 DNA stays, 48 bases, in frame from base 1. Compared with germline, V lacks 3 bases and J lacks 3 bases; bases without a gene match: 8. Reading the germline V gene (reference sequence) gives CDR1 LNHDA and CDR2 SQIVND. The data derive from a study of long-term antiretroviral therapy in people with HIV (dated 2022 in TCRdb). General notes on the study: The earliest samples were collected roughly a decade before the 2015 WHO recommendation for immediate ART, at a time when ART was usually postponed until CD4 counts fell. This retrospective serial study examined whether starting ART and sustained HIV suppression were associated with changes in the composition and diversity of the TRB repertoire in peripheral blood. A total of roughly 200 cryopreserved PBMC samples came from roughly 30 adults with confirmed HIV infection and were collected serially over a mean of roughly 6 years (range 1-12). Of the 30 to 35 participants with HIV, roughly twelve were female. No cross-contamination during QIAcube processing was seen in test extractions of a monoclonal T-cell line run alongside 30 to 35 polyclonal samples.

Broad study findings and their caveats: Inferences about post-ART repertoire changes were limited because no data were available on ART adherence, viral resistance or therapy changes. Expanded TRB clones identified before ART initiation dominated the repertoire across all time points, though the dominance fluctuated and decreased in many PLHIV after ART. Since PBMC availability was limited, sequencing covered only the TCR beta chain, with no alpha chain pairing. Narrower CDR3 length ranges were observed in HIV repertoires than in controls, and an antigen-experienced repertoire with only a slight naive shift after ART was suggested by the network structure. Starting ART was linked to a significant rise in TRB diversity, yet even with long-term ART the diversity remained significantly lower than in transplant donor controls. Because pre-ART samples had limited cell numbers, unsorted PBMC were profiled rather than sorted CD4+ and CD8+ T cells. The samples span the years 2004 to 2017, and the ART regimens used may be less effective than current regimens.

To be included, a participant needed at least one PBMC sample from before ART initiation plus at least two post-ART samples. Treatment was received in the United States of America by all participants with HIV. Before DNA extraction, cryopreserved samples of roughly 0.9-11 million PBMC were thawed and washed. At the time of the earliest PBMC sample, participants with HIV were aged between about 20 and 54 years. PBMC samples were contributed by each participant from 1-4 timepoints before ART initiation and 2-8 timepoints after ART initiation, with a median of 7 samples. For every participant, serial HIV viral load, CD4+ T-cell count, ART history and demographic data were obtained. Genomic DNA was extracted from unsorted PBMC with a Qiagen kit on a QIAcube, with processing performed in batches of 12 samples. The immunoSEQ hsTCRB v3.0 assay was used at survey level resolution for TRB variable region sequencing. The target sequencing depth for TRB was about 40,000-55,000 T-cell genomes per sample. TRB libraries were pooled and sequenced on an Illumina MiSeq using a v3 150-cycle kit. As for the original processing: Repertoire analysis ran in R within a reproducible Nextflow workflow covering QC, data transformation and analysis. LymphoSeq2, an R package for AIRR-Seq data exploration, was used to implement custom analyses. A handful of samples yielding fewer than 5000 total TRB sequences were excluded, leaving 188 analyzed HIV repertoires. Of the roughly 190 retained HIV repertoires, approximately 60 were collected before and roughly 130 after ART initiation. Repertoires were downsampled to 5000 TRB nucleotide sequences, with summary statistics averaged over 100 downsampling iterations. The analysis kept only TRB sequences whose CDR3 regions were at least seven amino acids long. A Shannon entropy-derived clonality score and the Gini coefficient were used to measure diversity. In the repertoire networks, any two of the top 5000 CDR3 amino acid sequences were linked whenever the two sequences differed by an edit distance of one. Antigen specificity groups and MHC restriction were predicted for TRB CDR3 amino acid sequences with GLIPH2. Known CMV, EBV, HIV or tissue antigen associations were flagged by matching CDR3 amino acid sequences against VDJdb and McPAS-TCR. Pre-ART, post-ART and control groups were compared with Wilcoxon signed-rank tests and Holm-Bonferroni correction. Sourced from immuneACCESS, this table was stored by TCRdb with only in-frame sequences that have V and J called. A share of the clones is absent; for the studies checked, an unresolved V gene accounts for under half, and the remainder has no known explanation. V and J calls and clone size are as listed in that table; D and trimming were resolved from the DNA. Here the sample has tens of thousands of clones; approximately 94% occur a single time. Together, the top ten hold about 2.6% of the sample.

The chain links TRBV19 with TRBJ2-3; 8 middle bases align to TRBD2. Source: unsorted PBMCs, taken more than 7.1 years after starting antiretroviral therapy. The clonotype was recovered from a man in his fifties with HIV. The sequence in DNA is TGTGCCAGTAGTATTACGGGGGCGGGGGGTACAGATACGCAGTATTTT. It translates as CASSITGAGGTDTQYF.